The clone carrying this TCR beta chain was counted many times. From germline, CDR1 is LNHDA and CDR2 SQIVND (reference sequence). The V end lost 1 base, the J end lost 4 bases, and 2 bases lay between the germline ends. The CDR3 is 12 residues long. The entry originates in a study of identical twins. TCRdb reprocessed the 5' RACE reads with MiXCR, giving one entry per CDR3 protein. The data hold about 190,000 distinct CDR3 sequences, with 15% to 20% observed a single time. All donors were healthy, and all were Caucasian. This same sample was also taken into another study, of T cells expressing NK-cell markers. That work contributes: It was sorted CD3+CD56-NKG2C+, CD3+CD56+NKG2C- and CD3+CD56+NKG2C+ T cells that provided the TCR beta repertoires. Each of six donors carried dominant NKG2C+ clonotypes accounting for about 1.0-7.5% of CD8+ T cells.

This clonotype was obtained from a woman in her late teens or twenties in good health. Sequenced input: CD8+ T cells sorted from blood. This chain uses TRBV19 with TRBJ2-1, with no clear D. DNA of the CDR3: TGTGCCAGTAGTATAGGTTACAATGAGCAGTTCTTC. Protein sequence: CASSIGYNEQFF.